The entry below describes one T cell receptor (beta chain). Its antigen is still unknown. This record belongs to a study of shared clonotypes between healthy human individuals. General study findings and limits: Tissue TCR repertoires likely differ from these blood-only repertoires. Rarefaction showed sorted-subset sequencing was incomplete despite large depth.

Germline CDR1 is SGHTA and CDR2 is FQGTGA. V gave up 5 bases and J gave up 0 bases; unmatched junction bases: 10. The CDR3 totals 18 residues. The repertoire was sequenced with immunoSEQ multiplex PCR; TCRdb's copy has only in-frame clones and lacks some. Found here are about 820,000 clones, nearly 95% of them singletons; the top ten hold around 24%. Naive CD8 cells lacked CD45RO and underwent positive selection for CCR7, leaving out terminally differentiated effector memory CD45RA+ cells. The gene calls are TRBV7-3 and TRBJ2-1; 10 bases align to TRBD2. Sequenced sample: naive CD8+ T cells sorted from blood. This sequence originates from a man aged 25 to 40 in good health. The CDR3 DNA is TGTGCCAGCAGCCCCTCCGGGACTAGCGCCTTCTCCTACAATGAGCAGTTCTTC. It is translated as CASSPSGTSAFSYNEQFF.